The next 26 T cell receptor beta chains were all read from a single sample in a study of breast tumors, draining lymph nodes, adjacent tissues. TCRdb re-called the multiplex PCR reads with MiXCR, one entry per CDR3 protein. The table includes approximately 150,000 distinct CDR3 sequences, approximately 32% detected once. Breast cancer patients provided tissue from their axillary draining lymph nodes. Material for sequencing was axillary lymph node tissue. The receptors shown here come from a female donor with breast cancer. Some clones in this sample may be carry-over from other donors' samples.

The table lists this clonotype with many counts. The chain combines TRBV18 with TRBJ1-5, with no clear D. The CDR3 sequence is 13 residues long. The germline V gene encodes CDR1 KGHSH and CDR2 LQKENI. Trimming shortened V by 8 bases and J by 7 bases, and 15 bases separated the two germline ends. The chain's CDR3 is CASSPGLNQPQHF. The CDR3 bases are TGTGCCAGCAGCCCCGGATTGAACCAGCCCCAGCATTTT.

This clonotype was detected a few times. V and J are TRBV6-4 and TRBJ1-1; TRBD1 matches 7 bases. Looked up from germline, CDR1 is MRHNA and CDR2 is SNTAGT. Trimming cost V 5 bases and J 5 bases; bases outside gene matches: 8. The CDR3 is 14 residues long. CDR3 residues: CASSPTGALTEAFF. CDR3 DNA: TGTGCCAGCAGTCCAACAGGGGCCTTGACTGAAGCTTTCTTT.

This clonotype was found many times. The chain employs TRBV6-1 and TRBJ2-5; 12 bases agree with TRBD1. The germline gives CDR1 MNHNS, CDR2 SASEGT. The CDR3 is made up of 16 amino acids. Trimming cost V 2 bases and J 4 bases; bases outside gene matches: 5. The CDR3 spells CASSELGQGARETQYF. Here the CDR3 DNA reads TGTGCCAGCAGTGAATTGGGACAGGGGGCGCGAGAGACCCAGTACTTC.

This clonotype turned up a few times. The J gene is TRBJ1-1, the V gene TRBV4-1; perhaps TRBD1 as D (6 bases). Germline assignment: CDR1 MGHRA and CDR2 YSYEKL. The CDR3 length is 14 residues. V gave up 11 bases and J gave up 0 bases, with 16 bases separating them. CDR3 loop: CASTLGAMNTEAFF. Written as DNA, the CDR3 is TGCGCCTCAACCCTGGGGGCTATGAACACTGAAGCTTTCTTT.

Points on this clonotype: One end of the junction does not line up with germline, which may come from a read error. The chain carries TRBV6-1 and TRBJ1-2; a possible D gene is TRBD1 (6 bases). CDR1 is MNHNS, CDR2 SASEGT, per germline. The CDR3 has 14 residues. The CDR3 here is CASRAGAGLYGYAF. The CDR3 coding sequence is TGTGCCAGCAGAGCAGGGGCCGGTCTCTATGGCTACGCCTTC.

In its sample, this clonotype was seen many times. This chain uses TRBV28 with TRBJ1-5; a weak D match, TRBD1 (5 bases). Germline CDR1 and CDR2: MDHEN and SYDVKM. Between the trimmed V and J ends, which lost 4 bases and 7 bases, there was a span of 11 bases. The CDR3 is 13 amino acids. The CDR3 sequence: CASSSGWKQPQHF. The CDR3 nucleotides read TGTGCCAGCAGTTCAGGGTGGAAACAGCCCCAGCATTTT.

The genes are TRBV6-4 and TRBJ2-7; D might be TRBD1 or TRBD2, each matching 5 bases. The V end lost 5 bases, the J end lost 7 bases, and 21 bases lay between the germline ends. Germline V gives CDR1 MRHNA, CDR2 SNTAGT. There are 15 residues in the CDR3. In DNA form, the CDR3 reads TGTGCCAGCAGTCCGGGGACCCACACCGGGGAGGAGCAGTACTTC. This sequence encodes CASSPGTHTGEEQYF.

This clonotype has at least ten counts. With a much larger clone just one base away, this may be a read error. The CDR3 ends on some other residue instead of the conserved phenylalanine or tryptophan, so this is likely a read error. V and J are TRBV7-9 and TRBJ1-2; the D gene is possibly TRBD1 (5 bases). Trimming pared 7 bases from V and 2 bases from J, leaving 14 bases between. CDR3 length: 14 residues. Per germline, CDR1 SEHNR and CDR2 FQNEAQ (reference sequence). The CDR3 is CASKGVNPNYGYTL. In nucleotides, the CDR3 is TGTGCCAGCAAAGGGGTTAATCCCAACTATGGCTACACCCTC.

The chain employs TRBV27 and TRBJ1-2, with D possibly TRBD1 on 6 matching bases. V was cut by 6 bases and J by 3 bases, with 14 bases left in between. The CDR3 has 14 amino acids. CDR1 is MNHEY and CDR2 is SMNVEV in the germline V gene (reference sequence). The CDR3 bases are TGTGCCAGCAGGCTCGGAGGGGGAGACTATGGCTACACCTTC. Residues: CASRLGGGDYGYTF.

This rearrangement joins TRBV14 to TRBJ1-3; 7 bases line up with TRBD1. J gave up 0 bases and V 6 bases, and 5 bases lay outside the gene matches. The CDR3 runs 15 residues. Per the germline V gene, CDR1 is SGHDN and CDR2 is FVKESK. In DNA form, the CDR3 reads TGTGCCAGCAGACTGACAGGGACCTCTGGAAACACCATATATTTT. As protein: CASRLTGTSGNTIYF. Drawing the rest from reference TRBV14 and TRBJ1-3, the complete variable domain is EAGVTQFPSHSVIEKGQTVTLRCDPISGHDNLYWYRRVMGKEIKFLLHFVKESKQDESGMPNNRFLAERTGGTYSTLKVQPAELEDSGVYFCASRLTGTSGNTIYFGEGSWLTVV.

In this sample, this clonotype turned up many times. The chain has TRBV11-1 and TRBJ2-5; D gene ambiguous. Germline V lookup: CDR1 SGHAT, CDR2 FQDESV (reference sequence). Between the trimmed V and J ends, which lost 5 bases and 2 bases, there was a span of 15 bases. CDR3 length equals 15 residues. The CDR3 DNA is TGTGCCAGCAGCGGGTCACCCGATCCTCAAGAGACCCAGTACTTC. Translating gives CASSGSPDPQETQYF.

A few counts support this clonotype. The germline gene is not matched at one end of the junction; a read error may be the cause. This rearrangement joins TRBV20-1 to TRBJ1-6, with unresolved D. This CDR3 has 10 amino acids. Germline V lookup: CDR1 DFQATT, CDR2 SNEGSKA (reference sequence). The CDR3 DNA reads as TGCAGTGCTAGAAGGCGTGCCCAGTACTTT. Translated, it gives CSARRRAQYF.

This clonotype was seen at least ten times. The rearrangement uses TRBV10-1 and TRBJ2-7, with a weak D call TRBD2 (5 bases). Germline CDR1 WNHNN, CDR2 SYGVQD (reference sequence). The CDR3 extends over 11 amino acids. V lost 7 bases and J lost 6, with 10 bases in between. The CDR3 DNA reads as TGCGCCAGCAAGAGAGGGCGCGAGCAGTACGTC. Its protein is CASKRGREQYV.

In this sample, this clonotype turned up a few times. The rearrangement uses TRBV6-2 or TRBV6-3 and TRBJ2-1, with 7 bases fitting TRBD2. The V gene end was trimmed by 7 bases and the J gene end by 4 bases; junction bases not matched to a gene: 13. CDR3 length: 16 residues. The germline V gene encodes CDR1 MNHEY and CDR2 SVGEGT. In DNA, the CDR3 is TGTGCCAGCACCCGAGCGGGGAACCCCCATTACAATGAGCAGTTCTTC. Its protein is CASTRAGNPHYNEQFF.

This clonotype was observed many times. This chain joins TRBV7-6 and TRBJ2-1; D gene uncertain. V lost 1 base and J 5 bases, leaving 3 bases between the germline ends. Looked up from germline, CDR1 is SGHVS and CDR2 is FNYEAQ. The CDR3 loop spans 12 amino acids. This CDR3 is CASSLGDNEQFF. The CDR3, as DNA: TGTGCCAGCAGCTTAGGGGACAATGAGCAGTTCTTC.

This clonotype has at least ten counts. The chain links TRBV6-2 or TRBV6-3 to TRBJ2-3; no definite D call. Deletions cut 8 bases from V and 3 bases from J, with 12 bases between. Germline CDR1 and CDR2: MNHEY and SVGEGT. This CDR3 is 13 amino acids long. CDR3 in DNA: TGTGCCAGCGGTCCCGTTAATACAGATACGCAGTATTTT. Its translation is CASGPVNTDTQYF.

The chain uses TRBV2 and TRBJ1-5; 10 bases are shared with TRBD1. Germline assignment: CDR1 SNHLY and CDR2 FYNNEI. The junction had 3 bases not matched to a gene; V was cut back by 3 bases and J by 7 bases. The CDR3 has 14 amino acids. In nucleotides, the CDR3 is TGTGCCAGCAGTGACGGACAGGGGGGACAGCCCCAGCATTTT. It encodes CASSDGQGGQPQHF.

A word on this clonotype: Relative to the germline gene, one junction end is altered; a read error may explain this. This rearrangement joins TRBV7-6 to TRBJ1-4; D is perhaps TRBD1 (6 bases). The CDR3 is 15 amino acids. From germline, CDR1 is SGHVS and CDR2 FNYEAQ. The CDR3 DNA sequence: TGTGCCAGCAGCTCCAATACAGGGACTAATGAAGAACTGGTTTTT. Translating it yields CASSSNTGTNEELVF.

This clonotype showed up just a few times. The J gene is TRBJ1-1, the V gene TRBV18; D is undetermined. CDR1 KGHSH and CDR2 LQKENI come from the germline V gene. The V end lost 4 bases, the J end lost 2 bases, and 8 bases lay between the germline ends. The CDR3 runs to 13 residues. CDR3 in DNA: TGTGCCAGCTCACGCTCGGTTAACACTGAAGCTTTCTTT. Residues: CASSRSVNTEAFF.

This chain uses TRBV2 with TRBJ2-6, with TRBD1 matching 8 bases. Germline V gene sequence: CDR1 SNHLY, CDR2 FYNNEI. This CDR3 region has 17 residues. J gave up 2 bases and V 6 bases, and 9 bases lay outside the gene matches. The CDR3 DNA sequence: TGTGCCAGCAGCCCCACAGGGGGTCTTGCTGGGGCCAACGTCCTGACTTTC. This codes for CASSPTGGLAGANVLTF.

This clonotype showed up many times. V is TRBV2 and J is TRBJ2-3; TRBD2 matches at 12 bases. Losses at the gene ends were 6 bases for V and 3 bases for J; bases not matched to a gene: 4. Germline CDR1 and CDR2: SNHLY and FYNNEI. The CDR3 length is 15 residues. As DNA, the CDR3 is TGTGCCAGCAGGAAGACTAGCGGGGGTACAGATACGCAGTATTTT. As protein: CASRKTSGGTDTQYF.

This clonotype has ten or more counts. The chain couples TRBV12-3 or TRBV12-4 to TRBJ2-1, with D tentatively TRBD2 (6 bases). This CDR3 is built from 15 residues. Trimming shortened V by 6 bases and J by 0 bases, and 12 bases separated the two germline ends. The CDR3 sequence is CASSRDLGSYNEQFF. In DNA form, the CDR3 reads TGTGCCAGCAGCCGGGACTTAGGCTCCTACAATGAGCAGTTCTTC.

As to this clonotype: A much larger clone differs from this one at a single base, so this may be a read error. Since no conserved phenylalanine or tryptophan closes the CDR3, a read error is the likely cause. The chain links TRBV6-5 to TRBJ2-1; D gene uncertain. The CDR3 sequence is 13 residues long. Germline V CDR1 and CDR2: MNHEY, SVGAGI. The ends were cut back, 6 bases at V and 4 bases at J, with 10 bases in the middle. The CDR3 nucleotides are TGTGCCAGCAGCGAAATGCGATACAATGAGCAGTTCCTC. Amino acids: CASSEMRYNEQFL.

In its sample, this clonotype was seen a few times. The chain uses TRBV12-3 or TRBV12-4 and TRBJ2-2; possible D gene TRBD2, 7 bases. The length of the CDR3 is 18 residues. V lost 3 bases and J lost 2, with 19 bases in between. CDR3 DNA sequence: TGTGCCAGCAGTTTCGCGGGTATTCGGGGGGCCAACACCGGGGAGCTGTTTTTT. This sequence encodes CASSFAGIRGANTGELFF.

This clonotype was recorded at least ten times. The V call is TRBV7-9, the J call TRBJ1-6, with a weak D call TRBD1 (6 bases). Between the trimmed V and J ends, which lost 5 bases and 5 bases, there was a span of 13 bases. This CDR3 spans 15 amino acids. Germline V gene sequence: CDR1 SEHNR, CDR2 FQNEAQ (reference sequence). In DNA form, the CDR3 reads TGTGCCAGCAGCCGAACTCCAGGGGATAATTCACCCCTCCACTTT. It encodes CASSRTPGDNSPLHF.

Turning to this clonotype: A junction boundary mismatches the germline segment, possibly from a read error. In nucleotides, the CDR3 is TGTGCCAGTAGTCCGCCGGTTCTAGTGGGGCAATACAATGAGCAGTCCTTC. This translates into CASSPPVLVGQYNEQSF. The rearrangement links TRBV19 to TRBJ2-1, with D perhaps matching TRBD1 (5 bases). The CDR3 sequence is 17 residues long. Germline CDR1 is LNHDA and CDR2 is SQIVND (reference sequence).